Here is one TCR beta chain with its context. Profiled with immunoSEQ multiplex PCR; TCRdb holds only in-frame clones, not every one. Seen here are 150,000 to 190,000 clones, roughly nine tenths observed once, and the top ten hold under 2.5%. Per germline, CDR1 SEHNR and CDR2 FQNEAQ (reference sequence). Trimming cost V 2 bases and J 5 bases, with 6 bases left between them. CDR3 length equals 12 residues. These data belong to a study of blood T cell repertoires in COVID-19. Looking at the study overall: Material from acute and convalescent COVID-19 was sourced from the United States, Italy and Spain. T cells, B-cell-depleted T cells, or PBMCs supplied cDNA or gDNA.

The V and J genes are TRBV7-9 and TRBJ1-1, with D unresolved. Sequencing was done on a sample of peripheral blood. The origin of this receptor is a woman between 65 and 79 years old with acute or convalescent COVID-19. The CDR3: CASSLWSTEAFF. CDR3 DNA: TGTGCCAGCAGCTTATGGAGTACTGAAGCTTTCTTT.